This T cell receptor (beta chain) originates from a study of vaccination and CD4 T cells after COVID-19. Study-wide results and caveats: Within the convalescent patients, a median roughly 87% of the SARS-CoV-2-reactive clones were ones that appeared only post-vaccination.

The Oncomine TCR Beta short-read assay generated sequence data from the DNA of cultured CD4+ T cells. Genomic DNA was taken out of cultured CD4+ T cells by extraction. TCRdb re-analysed the PCR reads in MiXCR, keeping a single row per CDR3 protein. The sample includes 11,000 or so distinct CDR3 sequences, 55% to 60% of them seen just once. The CDR3 is made up of 14 amino acids. Germline V gene sequence: CDR1 LNHDA, CDR2 SQIVND (reference sequence). Trimming cost V 1 base and J 7 bases, with 13 bases left between them. This clonotype was observed once. Antigen: not known. The sample's treatment: 10-day PBMC culture with coronavirus spike peptide pools or control peptides (ViraFEST assay). Positive PCR dates ranged from March to December 2020; these dates predated US Alpha, Beta and Delta variants.

The TCR was taken from a human donor who had recovered from COVID-19. Sequencing was performed on CD4+ T cells from blood, cultured in vitro. This chain links TRBV19 with TRBJ1-1; D may be TRBD1 (6 bases). The CDR3 sequence is CASSIVVGGIEAFF. In nucleotides, the CDR3 is TGTGCCAGTAGTATAGTTGTGGGGGGCATTGAAGCTTTCTTT.